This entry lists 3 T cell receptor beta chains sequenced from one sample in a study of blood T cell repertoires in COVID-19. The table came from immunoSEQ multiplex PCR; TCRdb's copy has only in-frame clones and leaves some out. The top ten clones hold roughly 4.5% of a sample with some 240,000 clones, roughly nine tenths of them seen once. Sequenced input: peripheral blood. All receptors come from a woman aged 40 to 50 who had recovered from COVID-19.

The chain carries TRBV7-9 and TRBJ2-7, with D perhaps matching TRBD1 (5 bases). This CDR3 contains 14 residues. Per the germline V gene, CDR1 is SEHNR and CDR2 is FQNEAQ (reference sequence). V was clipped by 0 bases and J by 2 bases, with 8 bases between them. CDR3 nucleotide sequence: TGTGCCAGCAGCTTAGCGTCACAGGCCTACGAGCAGTACTTC. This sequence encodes CASSLASQAYEQYF.

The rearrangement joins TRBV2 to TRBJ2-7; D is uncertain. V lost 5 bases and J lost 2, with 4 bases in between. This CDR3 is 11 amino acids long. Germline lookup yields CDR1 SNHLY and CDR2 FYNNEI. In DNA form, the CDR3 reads TGTGCCAGCAGTCAAACCTACGAGCAGTACGTC. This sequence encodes CASSQTYEQYV.

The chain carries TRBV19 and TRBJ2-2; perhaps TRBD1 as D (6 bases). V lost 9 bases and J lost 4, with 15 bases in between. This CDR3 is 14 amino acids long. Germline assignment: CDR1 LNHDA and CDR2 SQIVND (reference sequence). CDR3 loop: CASLPGQLTGELFF. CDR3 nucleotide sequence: TGTGCCAGCCTCCCCGGACAGCTCACCGGGGAGCTGTTTTTT.